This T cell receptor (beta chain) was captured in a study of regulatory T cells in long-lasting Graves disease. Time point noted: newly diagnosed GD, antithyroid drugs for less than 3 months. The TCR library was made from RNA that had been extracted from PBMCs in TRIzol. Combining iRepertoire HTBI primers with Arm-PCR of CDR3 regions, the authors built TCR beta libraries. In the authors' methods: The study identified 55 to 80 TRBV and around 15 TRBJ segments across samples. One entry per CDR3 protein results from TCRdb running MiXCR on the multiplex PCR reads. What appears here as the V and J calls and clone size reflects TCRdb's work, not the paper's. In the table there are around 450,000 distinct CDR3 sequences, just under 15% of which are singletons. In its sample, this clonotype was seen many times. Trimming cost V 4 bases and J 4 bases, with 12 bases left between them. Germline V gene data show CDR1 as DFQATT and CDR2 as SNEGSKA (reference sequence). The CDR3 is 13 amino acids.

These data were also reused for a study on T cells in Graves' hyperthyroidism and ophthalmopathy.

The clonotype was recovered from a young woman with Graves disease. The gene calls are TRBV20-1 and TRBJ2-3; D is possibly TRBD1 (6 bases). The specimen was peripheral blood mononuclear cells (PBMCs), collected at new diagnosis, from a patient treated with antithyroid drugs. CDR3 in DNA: TGCAGTGCTATTCAGGGGATGGCAGATACGCAGTATTTT. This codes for CSAIQGMADTQYF.